Below are 26 T cell receptor beta chains sequenced from a single sample in a study of blood T cell repertoires in COVID-19. This table comes from immunoSEQ multiplex PCR, and its TCRdb copy is limited to in-frame clones, with some not included. The sample contains around 200,000 clones, around four fifths of which appear only once. The material sequenced was peripheral blood. The receptors were sampled from a woman in her seventies with COVID-19, enrolled during active disease.

The chain recombines TRBV24-1 with TRBJ2-1; 10 nucleotides align to TRBD2. V lost 3 bases to trimming and J lost 7 bases; unmatched junction nucleotides: 11. Per the germline V gene, CDR1 is KGHDR and CDR2 is SFDVKD. The CDR3 consists of 17 residues. As DNA, the CDR3 is TGTGCCACCAGTGATGGGACTAGCGTCCGAACGAAAAATGAGCAGTTCTTC. It encodes CATSDGTSVRTKNEQFF.

This clone qualifies as medium-sized. This sequence joins TRBV7-9 and TRBJ2-2; D not certain. The germline CDR1 and CDR2 sequences are SEHNR and FQNEAQ (reference sequence). The V gene lost 8 bases and the J gene lost 1 base, with 14 bases spanning the gap. This CDR3 has 15 amino acids. The CDR3 nucleotides read TGTGCCAGCGGTCGATTAGCACAGAACACCGGGGAGCTGTTTTTT. Amino acids: CASGRLAQNTGELFF.

V is TRBV12-5 and J is TRBJ1-1; 8 bases map to TRBD1. J gave up 7 bases and V 1 base, and 2 bases lay outside the gene matches. Germline assignment: CDR1 LGHNT and CDR2 FRNRAP. The CDR3 is made up of 13 amino acids. This chain's CDR3 is CASGLGDRREAFF. In nucleotides, the CDR3 is TGTGCTAGTGGTTTGGGGGACAGGCGTGAAGCTTTCTTT.

The chain is built from TRBV9 and TRBJ2-3; D is possibly TRBD2 (6 bases). Germline CDR1 reads SGDLS; CDR2 reads YYNGEE. The CDR3 has 14 amino acids. Trimming pared 2 bases from V and 4 bases from J, leaving 11 bases between. The DNA of the CDR3 is TGTGCCAGCAGCGTCCAGGGAGGTTCAGATACGCAGTATTTT. Translating gives CASSVQGGSDTQYF.

The chain links TRBV6-5 to TRBJ2-3; D is ambiguous. The CDR3 consists of 15 residues. V lost 5 bases, J lost 6 bases, and 18 bases lay in between. Per germline, CDR1 MNHEY and CDR2 SVGAGI. The CDR3 DNA sequence: TGTGCCAGCAGTCATGCCCGACCGAACAGTGATACGCAGTATTTT. Translating it yields CASSHARPNSDTQYF.

This chain links TRBV7-9 with TRBJ2-3; the D gene is possibly TRBD1 (6 bases). Germline lookup yields CDR1 SEHNR and CDR2 FQNEAQ (reference sequence). V gave up 1 base and J gave up 6 bases, with 14 bases separating them. The CDR3 contains 15 residues. The CDR3 region is CASSLDVQGGDTQYF. The CDR3 DNA is TGTGCCAGCAGCTTAGACGTACAGGGTGGGGATACGCAGTATTTT.

The gene calls are TRBV28 and TRBJ1-2, with 8 bases aligning to TRBD1. The CDR3 totals 15 residues. The V gene end was trimmed by 7 bases and the J gene end by 2 bases; junction bases not matched to a gene: 9. Germline V gene sequence: CDR1 MDHEN, CDR2 SYDVKM. The CDR3 spells CASTAGQGRNYGYTF. The CDR3 DNA follows: TGTGCCAGCACCGCCGGACAGGGCAGAAACTATGGCTACACCTTC.

This clone appeared a single time. CDR3 residues: CASSSPGGALTEAFF. The CDR3 nucleotides are TGTGCCAGCAGTTCTCCTGGGGGGGCACTCACTGAAGCTTTCTTT. The J gene is TRBJ1-1, the V gene TRBV28, with a weak D call TRBD1 (6 bases). Per germline, CDR1 MDHEN and CDR2 SYDVKM. The CDR3 has 15 residues. V dropped 4 bases and J dropped 4 bases, with 16 bases sitting between them.

The chain carries TRBV5-1 and TRBJ2-5; D is possibly TRBD1 (6 bases). The germline CDR1 and CDR2 sequences are SGHRS and YFSETQ. This CDR3 is 14 amino acids long. V was pared by 3 bases and J by 4 bases, with 13 bases between. CDR3 residues: CASSSSTGIETQYF. Here the CDR3 DNA reads TGCGCCAGCAGCTCATCTACAGGGATAGAGACCCAGTACTTC. The full variable domain, with the rest looked up from reference TRBV5-1 and TRBJ2-5, is KAGVTQTPRYLIKTRGQQVTLSCSPISGHRSVSWYQQTPGQGLQFLFEYFSETQRNKGNFPGRFSGRQFSNSRSEMNVSTLELGDSALYLCASSSSTGIETQYFGPGTRLLVL.

The V call is TRBV27, the J call TRBJ2-4; D may be TRBD1 (5 bases). This CDR3 has 15 residues. Looked up from germline, CDR1 is MNHEY and CDR2 is SMNVEV (reference sequence). The ends were cut back, 6 bases at V and 0 bases at J, with 12 bases in the middle. This CDR3 reads CASSSLGLAKNIQYF. In nucleotides, the CDR3 is TGTGCCAGCAGCTCATTGGGGCTAGCCAAAAACATTCAGTACTTC.

The CDR3 protein is CASSSKIGEGLAGANVLTF. Here the CDR3 DNA reads TGCGCCAGCAGCTCGAAAATAGGCGAGGGCCTTGCTGGGGCCAACGTCCTGACTTTC. J is TRBJ2-6 and V is TRBV5-1; TRBD2 might be the D (5 bases). This CDR3 is 19 amino acids long. Germline CDR1 SGHRS, CDR2 YFSETQ. Trimming cost V 3 bases and J 2 bases, with 21 bases left between them.

The count of this clone is one. This chain links TRBV29-1 with TRBJ1-1; D not certain. The V end lost 7 bases, the J end lost 2 bases, and 11 bases lay between the germline ends. Germline CDR1 is SQVTM and CDR2 is ANQGSEA. This CDR3 is 12 amino acids long. The CDR3 nucleotides are TGCAGCGCCCCGGACTACAACACTGAAGCTTTCTTT. Translating it yields CSAPDYNTEAFF.

The V call is TRBV5-6, the J call TRBJ1-1; TRBD1 aligns across 7 bases. The V segment lost 1 base and the J segment 4 bases; nucleotides outside the gene matches: 10. The germline gives CDR1 SGHDT, CDR2 YYEEEE. This CDR3 has 16 amino acids. The CDR3 loop is CASSLRGVQGSTEAFF. The CDR3 DNA reads as TGTGCCAGCAGCTTGCGTGGTGTACAGGGGAGCACTGAAGCTTTCTTT.

The chain joins TRBV6-5 to TRBJ1-5, with TRBD1 as a possible D gene (5 bases). The germline V gene encodes CDR1 MNHEY and CDR2 SVGAGI. This CDR3 spans 16 amino acids. With 2 bases removed from V and 1 base from J, the gap between germline ends came to 12 bases. This chain's CDR3 is CASSYRGTVSNQPQHF. The CDR3 DNA follows: TGTGCCAGCAGTTACCGGGGGACGGTAAGCAATCAGCCCCAGCATTTT.

The chain uses TRBV6-6 and TRBJ2-3; D possibly corresponds to TRBD2 (6 bases). The CDR3 contains 13 residues. Germline V gene lookup returns CDR1 MNHNY and CDR2 SVGAGI (reference sequence). V lost 11 bases and J 1 base, leaving 13 bases between the germline ends. Here the CDR3 reads CAGGAAGTDTQYF. As DNA, the CDR3 is TGTGCCGGCGGGGCAGCAGGCACAGATACGCAGTATTTT.

Here the CDR3 DNA reads TGTGCCAGTAGCGTTAAAGGACAGGCGTACTCTCTAGCCAAAAACATTCAGTACTTC. This sequence encodes CASSVKGQAYSLAKNIQYF. The chain employs TRBV19 and TRBJ2-4; 7 positions match TRBD1. Germline-derived CDR1 and CDR2 are LNHDA and SQIVND (reference sequence). The CDR3 is 19 residues long. J lost 0 bases, V lost 6 bases, and 17 bases had no gene match.

The rearrangement joins TRBV2 to TRBJ1-4; 10 bases are shared with TRBD1. V shed 8 bases and J 8 bases; nucleotides not matched to a gene: 8. Per the germline V gene, CDR1 is SNHLY and CDR2 is FYNNEI. There are 14 residues in the CDR3. The chain's CDR3 is CASSGQGVREKLFF. In DNA form, the CDR3 reads TGTGCCAGCTCCGGACAGGGGGTGAGGGAAAAACTGTTTTTT.

This clone was recorded only once. The V call is TRBV30, the J call TRBJ1-6, with D uncertain. Per germline, CDR1 GTSNPN and CDR2 SVGIG (reference sequence). The CDR3 length is 13 residues. Between the trimmed V and J ends, which lost 2 bases and 5 bases, there was a span of 7 bases. The DNA of the CDR3 is TGTGCCTGGAGTCTAGAGAATAATTCACCCCTCCACTTT. Translated, it gives CAWSLENNSPLHF.

The rearrangement uses TRBV6-5 and TRBJ2-6; D perhaps matches TRBD2 (5 bases). The ends were cut back, 7 bases at V and 1 base at J, with 11 bases in the middle. The CDR3 is 15 residues long. Germline assignment: CDR1 MNHEY and CDR2 SVGAGI. CDR3 bases: TGTGCCAGCATTCCTTCGGGGTCTGGGGCCAACGTCCTGACTTTC. Translating it yields CASIPSGSGANVLTF.

This clone has just one count. This sequence joins TRBV18 and TRBJ1-3, with 8 nucleotides matching TRBD1. The germline CDR1 and CDR2 sequences are KGHSH and LQKENI. V shed 6 bases, J shed 0 bases, and the junction held 7 bases outside the gene matches. This CDR3 is built from 16 residues. The CDR3 here is CASSGDRRGSGNTIYF. The CDR3 nucleotides are TGTGCCAGCTCGGGGGACAGGCGCGGCTCTGGAAACACCATATATTTT.

V is TRBV20-1 and J is TRBJ2-7; D gene ambiguous. Germline loops: CDR1 DFQATT, CDR2 SNEGSKA (reference sequence). V was shortened by 3 bases and J by 3 bases, with 12 bases between the two germline ends. The CDR3 loop spans 13 amino acids. The CDR3 coding sequence is TGCAGTGCTAGTGTGGTAGTTGACTACGAGCAGTACTTC. Its translation is CSASVVVDYEQYF.

The chain has TRBV10-3 and TRBJ1-1, with TRBD1 matching over 8 bases. The CDR3 has 14 residues. Per germline, CDR1 ENHRY and CDR2 SYGVKD. The J segment lost 3 bases and the V segment lost 5 bases, leaving 5 bases of the junction unmatched. CDR3 DNA: TGTGCCATCAGTAGAGGACAGGGAGACACTGAAGCTTTCTTT. This encodes CAISRGQGDTEAFF.

The chain couples TRBV28 to TRBJ1-2; TRBD1 aligns across 7 bases. J lost 5 bases, V lost 3 bases, and 15 bases had no gene match. The germline CDR1 and CDR2 sequences are MDHEN and SYDVKM. This CDR3 has 17 residues. The CDR3, as DNA: TGTGCCAGCAGTTTCGAATGGACAGGCTACATAAAATATGGCTACACCTTC. Protein: CASSFEWTGYIKYGYTF.

This clone was seen only a few times. This chain links TRBV5-1 with TRBJ1-1, with unresolved D. V lost 2 bases and J 1 base, leaving 9 bases between the germline ends. The CDR3 runs to 14 residues. Germline CDR1 reads SGHRS; CDR2 reads YFSETQ. Here the CDR3 DNA reads TGCGCCAGCAGCTTCAGTACAAGGAACACTGAAGCTTTCTTT. Translating gives CASSFSTRNTEAFF.

The chain carries TRBV7-9 and TRBJ2-7; 10 bases fit TRBD2. Germline CDR1 is SEHNR and CDR2 is FQNEAQ (reference sequence). CDR3 length: 16 amino acids. Trimming cost V 8 bases and J 4 bases; bases outside gene matches: 14. The CDR3, as DNA: TGTGCCAGCCAAGAGCGCCTAGCGGGAGACGGGTACGAGCAGTACTTC. Encoded protein: CASQERLAGDGYEQYF.

The chain has TRBV27 and TRBJ2-4; 7 bases agree with TRBD2. Trimming cost V 8 bases and J 4 bases; bases outside gene matches: 11. CDR3 size: 15 residues. The germline V gene encodes CDR1 MNHEY and CDR2 SMNVEV (reference sequence). The chain's CDR3 is CASGSGGLGKNIQYF. CDR3 coding DNA: TGTGCCAGCGGATCCGGCGGACTAGGGAAAAACATTCAGTACTTC.